Listed below are T cell receptor beta chains from one sample, sequenced in a study of T cell repertoires in cytomegalovirus infection. TCRdb fed the reads into MiXCR, producing one record per CDR3 protein. The data show around 310,000 distinct CDR3 sequences, with 25% to 30% seen just once and around 18% held by the top ten. These receptors have no identified antigens. The starting material was cultured PBMCs, obtained from culture after CMV antigen stimulation. The receptors stem from a human donor in good health (CMV status not recorded). Some clones in this sample may be carry-over from other donors' samples. Both conserved end residues are part of each CDR3. Fields, in order: clone size, V gene, D gene, CDR3 length, J gene, CDR3 protein, CDR3 DNA. D genes are given only for firm matches. Size tells how often a clone was seen (once, few, many) or the class of an expanded clone, and some rows leave it out.

abundance: .
v_gene: TRBV24-1
d_gene: TRBD1
len: 17
j_gene: TRBJ1-5
CDR3aa: CATSDSGQGRWDQPQHF
CDR3nt: TGTGCCACCAGTGATTCGGGACAGGGAAGGTGGGATCAGCCCCAGCATTTT

abundance: .
v_gene: TRBV20-1
d_gene: TRBD2
len: 15
j_gene: TRBJ2-1
CDR3aa: CSASGGGMSYNEQFF
CDR3nt: TGCAGTGCTAGTGGGGGAGGGATGTCCTACAATGAGCAGTTCTTC

abundance: .
v_gene: TRBV5-6
d_gene: .
len: 15
j_gene: TRBJ1-1
CDR3aa: CASSSFNKVGTEAFF
CDR3nt: TGTGCCAGCAGCTCCTTTAACAAGGTTGGGACTGAAGCTTTCTTT

abundance: few
v_gene: TRBV10-3
d_gene: TRBD1
len: 16
j_gene: TRBJ2-1
CDR3aa: CAISGAKNRGHNEQFF
CDR3nt: TGTGCCATCAGTGGGGCCAAAAACAGGGGTCACAATGAGCAGTTCTTC

abundance: few
v_gene: TRBV18
d_gene: TRBD2
len: 16
j_gene: TRBJ2-2
CDR3aa: CASSFGLAGDTGELFF
CDR3nt: TGTGCCAGCTCCTTCGGACTAGCGGGGGACACCGGGGAGCTGTTTTTT

abundance: .
v_gene: TRBV7-7
d_gene: TRBD2
len: 15
j_gene: TRBJ2-1
CDR3aa: CASSHSVAGGDEQFF
CDR3nt: TGTGCTAGCAGCCATTCAGTAGCGGGAGGGGATGAGCAGTTCTTC

abundance: few
v_gene: TRBV28
d_gene: .
len: 15
j_gene: TRBJ2-2
CDR3aa: CASTMGGLYTGELFF
CDR3nt: TGTGCCAGCACCATGGGGGGACTCTACACCGGGGAGCTGTTTTTT

abundance: .
v_gene: TRBV4-2
d_gene: .
len: 16
j_gene: TRBJ1-6
CDR3aa: CASSQEPRDGHSPLHF
CDR3nt: TGTGCCAGCAGCCAAGAGCCCAGGGATGGACATTCACCCCTCCACTTT

abundance: .
v_gene: TRBV7-1
d_gene: .
len: 12
j_gene: TRBJ1-1
CDR3aa: CASSGTRVEAFF
CDR3nt: TGTGCCAGCAGCGGCACACGGGTTGAAGCTTTCTTT

abundance: few
v_gene: TRBV10-3
d_gene: TRBD1
len: 17
j_gene: TRBJ2-7
CDR3aa: CAISETPGTGKYYEQYF
CDR3nt: TGTGCCATCAGTGAGACCCCCGGGACAGGAAAGTACTACGAGCAGTACTTC

abundance: once
v_gene: TRBV11-2
d_gene: TRBD1
len: 15
j_gene: TRBJ2-3
CDR3aa: CASSQGQGSTDTQYF
CDR3nt: TGTGCCAGCAGCCAGGGACAGGGTAGCACAGATACGCAGTATTTT

abundance: .
v_gene: TRBV5-6
d_gene: .
len: 15
j_gene: TRBJ2-1
CDR3aa: CASSSGQGTYNEQFF
CDR3nt: TGTGCCAGCAGTTCCGGACAAGGTACCTACAATGAGCAGTTCTTC

abundance: .
v_gene: TRBV29-1
d_gene: .
len: 13
j_gene: TRBJ1-5
CDR3aa: CSVAGDSNQPQHF
CDR3nt: TGCAGCGTTGCCGGGGATAGCAATCAGCCCCAGCATTTT

abundance: .
v_gene: TRBV10-3
d_gene: TRBD2
len: 14
j_gene: TRBJ2-1
CDR3aa: CAISEVAGGIEQFF
CDR3nt: TGTGCCATCAGTGAAGTAGCGGGAGGGATTGAGCAGTTCTTC

abundance: many
v_gene: TRBV12-5
d_gene: .
len: 14
j_gene: TRBJ1-2
CDR3aa: CASGLARTVYGYTF
CDR3nt: TGTGCTAGTGGTTTGGCTCGGACAGTCTATGGCTACACCTTC

abundance: .
v_gene: TRBV9
d_gene: TRBD2
len: 17
j_gene: TRBJ2-1
CDR3aa: CASTPGGTSGSYNEQFF
CDR3nt: TGTGCCAGCACTCCCGGTGGGACTAGCGGCTCCTACAATGAGCAGTTCTTC

abundance: many
v_gene: TRBV7-2
d_gene: .
len: 15
j_gene: TRBJ2-7
CDR3aa: CASSLGTSDLYEQYF
CDR3nt: TGTGCCAGCAGCTTAGGGACGTCGGATCTCTACGAGCAGTACTTC

abundance: few
v_gene: TRBV18
d_gene: .
len: 16
j_gene: TRBJ1-4
CDR3aa: CASSPRGSSTNEKLFF
CDR3nt: TGTGCCAGCTCACCAAGGGGTTCGTCAACTAATGAAAAACTGTTTTTT

abundance: many
v_gene: TRBV9
d_gene: .
len: 12
j_gene: TRBJ1-6
CDR3aa: CASSAPGGPLHF
CDR3nt: TGTGCCAGCAGCGCCCCCGGTGGGCCCCTCCACTTT

abundance: .
v_gene: TRBV28
d_gene: .
len: 13
j_gene: TRBJ1-1
CDR3aa: CASSLVRVTEAFF
CDR3nt: TGTGCCAGCAGTTTAGTCAGGGTCACTGAAGCTTTCTTT

abundance: .
v_gene: TRBV10-3
d_gene: .
len: 15
j_gene: TRBJ1-1
CDR3aa: CAISEQGGEHTEAFF
CDR3nt: TGTGCCATCAGTGAGCAAGGAGGCGAACACACTGAAGCTTTCTTT

abundance: .
v_gene: TRBV15
d_gene: .
len: 13
j_gene: TRBJ1-6
CDR3aa: CATSSARVSPLHF
CDR3nt: TGTGCCACCAGCAGTGCCAGAGTGTCACCCCTCCACTTT

abundance: .
v_gene: TRBV27
d_gene: TRBD1
len: 17
j_gene: TRBJ1-1
CDR3aa: CASSLRVWDRTTVGAFF
CDR3nt: TGTGCCAGCAGTTTACGGGTCTGGGACAGGACCACAGTCGGAGCTTTCTTT

abundance: few
v_gene: TRBV2
d_gene: TRBD1
len: 13
j_gene: TRBJ1-1
CDR3aa: CALRTGMNTEAFF
CDR3nt: TGTGCCCTAAGGACAGGGATGAACACTGAAGCTTTCTTT

abundance: few
v_gene: TRBV19
d_gene: TRBD1
len: 17
j_gene: TRBJ1-5
CDR3aa: CASGHLDRGRSNQPQHF
CDR3nt: TGTGCCAGCGGCCACCTGGACAGGGGGCGAAGCAATCAGCCCCAGCATTTT

abundance: few
v_gene: TRBV19
d_gene: .
len: 13
j_gene: TRBJ1-5
CDR3aa: CASSIDRAKAQHF
CDR3nt: TGTGCCAGTAGTATAGATCGAGCCAAGGCCCAGCATTTT

abundance: .
v_gene: TRBV6-2/TRBV6-3
d_gene: TRBD2
len: 19
j_gene: TRBJ2-7
CDR3aa: CASIPGLAGGSLTSYEQYF
CDR3nt: TGTGCCAGCATCCCTGGACTAGCGGGAGGGTCCCTAACCTCCTACGAGCAGTACTTC

abundance: many
v_gene: TRBV7-2
d_gene: .
len: 13
j_gene: TRBJ2-2
CDR3aa: CASRRGATGELFF
CDR3nt: TGTGCCAGCAGGCGAGGCGCAACCGGGGAGCTGTTTTTT

abundance: few
v_gene: TRBV10-3
d_gene: .
len: 14
j_gene: TRBJ2-1
CDR3aa: CAISESTSNNEQFF
CDR3nt: TGTGCCATCAGTGAGTCGACTTCCAACAATGAGCAGTTCTTC

abundance: few
v_gene: TRBV12-3/TRBV12-4
d_gene: .
len: 17
j_gene: TRBJ2-5
CDR3aa: CASSFGRALLVSETQYF
CDR3nt: TGTGCCAGCAGTTTCGGACGGGCGCTCCTGGTGTCGGAGACCCAGTACTTC

abundance: .
v_gene: TRBV6-6
d_gene: TRBD1
len: 17
j_gene: TRBJ1-3
CDR3aa: CASSSQGTDFSGNTIYF
CDR3nt: TGTGCCAGCAGTTCACAGGGGACAGACTTCTCTGGAAACACCATATATTTT